The next 17 T cell receptor beta chains were all read from a single sample in a study of cytomegalovirus exposure and HLA in healthy donors. Primers: 60 Vbeta forward and 13 Jbeta reverse. The table came from immunoSEQ multiplex PCR; TCRdb's copy has only in-frame clones and leaves some out. The sample has roughly 100,000 clones; more than 75% are singletons. Sequencing used PBMCs. These receptors were obtained from a woman between 18 and 29 years old in good health and CMV-seropositive.

This CDR3 is CASSSSTGGFGYTF. CDR3 in DNA: TGTGCCAGCAGTAGCTCGACAGGGGGATTTGGCTACACCTTC. The V gene is TRBV6-5, the J gene TRBJ1-2; the match to TRBD1 covers 9 bases. CDR1 and CDR2 from the germline V gene are MNHEY and SVGAGI. The J segment lost 7 bases and the V segment lost 5 bases, leaving 8 bases of the junction unmatched. This CDR3 is built from 14 residues.

The CDR3 reads CASSSSGRQETQYF. For the CDR3, the DNA is TGTGCCAGCAGCTCTAGTGGGAGGCAAGAGACCCAGTACTTC. The rearrangement uses TRBV5-4 and TRBJ2-5; D may be TRBD2 (6 bases). This CDR3 is built from 14 residues. Germline V gene data show CDR1 as SGHNT and CDR2 as YYREEE (reference sequence). The V and J ends lost 3 bases and 2 bases respectively, with 11 bases between them.

This chain connects TRBV18 to TRBJ2-5, with TRBD2 as a possible D gene (5 bases). The CDR3 loop spans 15 amino acids. CDR1 and CDR2 (germline): KGHSH, LQKENI. V lost 3 bases and J lost 5, with 16 bases in between. CDR3 region: CASSPPSSIGETQYF. For the CDR3, the DNA is TGTGCCAGCTCACCCCCCTCTAGCATCGGGGAGACCCAGTACTTC. Supplemented by reference TRBV18 and TRBJ2-5, the full variable domain reads NAGVMQNPRHLVRRRGQEARLRCSPMKGHSHVYWYRQLPEEGLKFMVYLQKENIIDESGMPKERFSAEFPKEGPSILRIQQVVRGDSAAYFCASSPPSSIGETQYFGPGTRLLVL.

The rearrangement joins TRBV7-2 to TRBJ2-3; 7 nucleotides match TRBD2. Germline V lookup: CDR1 SGHTA, CDR2 FQGNSA. V shed 8 bases, J shed 4 bases, and the junction held 0 bases outside the gene matches. The CDR3 is made up of 11 amino acids. CDR3 loop: CASRGADTQYF. The CDR3 DNA is TGTGCCAGCCGGGGGGCAGATACGCAGTATTTT.

The V gene is TRBV12-5, the J gene TRBJ2-1; TRBD2 agrees at 12 bases. The CDR3 contains 15 residues. The germline V gene has CDR1 LGHNT and CDR2 FRNRAP. Germline trimming cut 3 bases from V and 7 bases from J; bases unmatched to any gene: 4. The CDR3 DNA follows: TGTGCTAGTGGTTTCTCTAGCGGGGGGGCAAATGAGCAGTTCTTC. It specifies CASGFSSGGANEQFF.

The V and J genes are TRBV7-9 and TRBJ2-7, with D unclear. Per the germline V gene, CDR1 is SEHNR and CDR2 is FQNEAQ (reference sequence). Between the trimmed V and J ends, which lost 4 bases and 1 base, there was a span of 14 bases. This CDR3 spans 15 amino acids. CDR3 in DNA: TGTGCCAGCAGCTCTTCCACGTTTCGGTCCTACGAGCAGTACTTC. Protein product: CASSSSTFRSYEQYF.

This chain uses TRBV6-5 with TRBJ1-6, with D perhaps matching TRBD1 (5 bases). V dropped 4 bases and J dropped 9 bases, with 10 bases sitting between them. CDR1 MNHEY and CDR2 SVGAGI come from the germline V gene. The CDR3 extends over 13 amino acids. CDR3: CASSFGQTSPLHF. The CDR3 region has the DNA TGTGCCAGCAGTTTTGGACAAACTTCACCCCTCCACTTT.

The gene calls are TRBV7-9 and TRBJ2-7, with 7 bases aligning to TRBD1. The CDR3 is 15 residues long. CDR1 SEHNR and CDR2 FQNEAQ come from the germline V gene (reference sequence). Losses at the gene ends were 5 bases for V and 2 bases for J; bases not matched to a gene: 9. The CDR3 is CASSPPLQGAYEQYF. As DNA, the CDR3 is TGTGCCAGCAGCCCTCCCCTCCAGGGGGCCTACGAGCAGTACTTC.

This clone has just a few counts. The gene calls are TRBV27 and TRBJ2-3; perhaps TRBD2 as D (6 bases). This CDR3 is 14 amino acids long. Germline CDR1 and CDR2: MNHEY and SMNVEV (reference sequence). V lost 3 bases to trimming and J lost 1 base, with 8 bases between them. CDR3 amino acids: CASSLGGGTDTQYF. CDR3 nucleotides: TGTGCCAGCAGTTTGGGGGGAGGCACAGATACGCAGTATTTT.

The chain uses TRBV5-4 and TRBJ2-5; weak D call: TRBD1 (5 bases). CDR1 SGHNT and CDR2 YYREEE come from the germline V gene (reference sequence). Trimming took 0 bases from V and 2 from J, leaving 8 bases between them. The CDR3 sequence is 14 residues long. CDR3 in amino acids: CASSLARGQETQYF. CDR3 nucleotide sequence: TGTGCCAGCAGCTTGGCTAGGGGACAAGAGACCCAGTACTTC. Drawing the rest from reference TRBV5-4 and TRBJ2-5, the complete variable domain is ETGVTQSPTHLIKTRGQQVTLRCSSQSGHNTVSWYQQALGQGPQFIFQYYREEENGRGNFPPRFSGLQFPNYSSELNVNALELDDSALYLCASSLARGQETQYFGPGTRLLVL.

This clone was picked up one time. The chain has TRBV29-1 and TRBJ2-3; TRBD2 aligns across 8 bases. The junction had 3 bases not matched to a gene; V was cut back by 1 base and J by 0 bases. The CDR3 extends over 15 amino acids. CDR1 is SQVTM, CDR2 ANQGSEA, per germline. CDR3 in amino acids: CSVEGSSGSTDTQYF. The CDR3 bases are TGCAGCGTTGAAGGGTCTAGCGGGAGCACAGATACGCAGTATTTT.

This chain connects TRBV7-2 to TRBJ2-5, with 10 bases matching TRBD2. The CDR3 is made up of 18 amino acids. J was trimmed by 2 bases and V by 1 base; bases with no gene match: 10. Germline V gene data show CDR1 as SGHTA and CDR2 as FQGNSA. The DNA of the CDR3 is TGTGCCAGCAGCTTAGTGATAGCGGGAGGCTTTGCGCAAGAGACCCAGTACTTC. Its protein product is CASSLVIAGGFAQETQYF.

The CDR3 sequence: CASKLGVDYEQYF. CDR3 DNA: TGTGCCAGCAAGCTAGGGGTAGACTACGAGCAGTACTTC. The V gene is TRBV27, the J gene TRBJ2-7, with D maybe TRBD1 (5 bases). V lost 7 bases, J lost 3 bases, and 13 bases lay in between. The CDR3 runs to 13 residues. Germline V lookup: CDR1 MNHEY, CDR2 SMNVEV (reference sequence).

The gene calls are TRBV6-5 and TRBJ2-7, with 7 positions matching TRBD2. The CDR3 extends over 14 amino acids. Germline V gene lookup returns CDR1 MNHEY and CDR2 SVGAGI. Trimming removed 10 bases from V and 7 bases from J; junction bases left unmatched: 16. CDR3 DNA: TGTGCCACTAAGGGTGGGGGGGGAGTAACGGAGCAGTACTTC. It translates to CATKGGGGVTEQYF.

The gene calls are TRBV11-2 and TRBJ2-1, with 9 bases that match TRBD2. Per germline, CDR1 SGHAT and CDR2 FQNNGV. The CDR3 runs 15 residues. Trimming removed 5 bases from V and 6 bases from J; junction bases left unmatched: 8. CDR3 in amino acids: CASSPLRGGGNEQFF. In DNA, the CDR3 is TGTGCCAGCAGCCCACTGCGGGGGGGCGGCAATGAGCAGTTCTTC. The full variable domain, its missing parts supplied by reference TRBV11-2 and TRBJ2-1, is EAGVAQSPRYKIIEKRQSVAFWCNPISGHATLYWYQQILGQGPKLLIQFQNNGVVDDSQLPKDRFSAERLKGVDSTLKIQPAKLEDSAVYLCASSPLRGGGNEQFFGPGTRLTVL.

The CDR3 reads CATSRDRGGGISGELFF. CDR3 bases: TGTGCCACCAGCAGAGATCGGGGCGGGGGGATTTCCGGGGAGCTGTTTTTT. J is TRBJ2-2 and V is TRBV15, with 8 bases aligning to TRBD2. This CDR3 spans 17 amino acids. Germline V gene lookup returns CDR1 LNHNV and CDR2 YYDKDF (reference sequence). V dropped 0 bases and J dropped 6; count of bases not matched to a gene: 9.

The J gene is TRBJ1-5, the V gene TRBV10-3; D remains unclear. Germline CDR1 reads ENHRY; CDR2 reads SYGVKD. Trimming stripped 0 bases from V and 8 bases from J, with 17 bases between. The CDR3 totals 16 residues. The CDR3 sequence is CAISESLRGQVEPQHF. In DNA, the CDR3 is TGTGCCATCAGTGAGTCTTTACGGGGTCAGGTCGAGCCCCAGCATTTT.